This TCR beta chain was identified in a study of T cell responses to AZD1222 COVID-19 vaccine. At the level of the study: Second doses that came at about 4 or about 12 weeks were put together.

Study findings and constraints: Of the AZD1222 recipients, only 5 to 7 were seropositive at baseline. The study reported that nearly half of spike-specific TCRs target unmutated variant regions. Sampled repertoires all dated from after the peak T cell response.

Assay: immunoSEQ multiplex PCR; the TCRdb copy retains only in-frame clones and omits some. The data show tens of thousands of clones, with less than 90% seen just once and around 6.7% held by the top ten. The sample holds one count of this clone. What it binds is not known. Sample: peripheral blood, taken on day 0 of AZD1222 vaccination. The source of this sequence is an adult in good health.

CDR3 amino acids: CASSRERGGNEQFF. In DNA form, the CDR3 reads TGTGCCAGCAGTAGAGAGCGGGGGGGAAATGAGCAGTTCTTC. This chain connects TRBV6-4 to TRBJ2-1; 10 nucleotides align to TRBD2. Trimming removed 5 bases from V and 7 bases from J; junction bases left unmatched: 5. The CDR3 extends over 14 amino acids. The germline CDR1 and CDR2 sequences are MRHNA and SNTAGT.